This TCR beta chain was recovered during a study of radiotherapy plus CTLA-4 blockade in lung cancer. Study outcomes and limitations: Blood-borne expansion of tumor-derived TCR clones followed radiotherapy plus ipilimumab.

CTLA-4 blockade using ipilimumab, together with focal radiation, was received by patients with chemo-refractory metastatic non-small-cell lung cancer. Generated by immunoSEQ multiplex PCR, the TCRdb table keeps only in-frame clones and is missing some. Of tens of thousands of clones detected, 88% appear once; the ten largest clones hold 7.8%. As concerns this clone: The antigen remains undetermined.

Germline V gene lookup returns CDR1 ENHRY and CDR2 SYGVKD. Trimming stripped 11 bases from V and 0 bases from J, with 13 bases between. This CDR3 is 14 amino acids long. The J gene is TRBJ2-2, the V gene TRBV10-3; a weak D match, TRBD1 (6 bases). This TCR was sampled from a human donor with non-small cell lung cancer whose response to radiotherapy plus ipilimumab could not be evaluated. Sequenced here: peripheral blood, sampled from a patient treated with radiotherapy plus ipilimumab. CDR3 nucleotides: TGTGCCGGCAGCAGGGGATCGAACACCGGGGAGCTGTTTTTT. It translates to CAGSRGSNTGELFF.